This T cell receptor beta chain is drawn from a study of beta chain features in type 1 diabetes. The authors reverse transcribed all of the isolated RNA, so sequencing captured expressed TCRB transcripts. TCRdb keeps only in-frame clones here, not all; method: immunoSEQ multiplex PCR. The sample lists hundreds of thousands of clones, approximately 70% occurring once. There are 13 residues in the CDR3. The V and J ends lost 3 bases and 4 bases, in that order; junction bases with no gene match: 5. Germline V CDR1 and CDR2: GTSNPN, SVGIG (reference sequence). On average, the one heparinised blood draw given by each donor was roughly 100 mL.

The chain links TRBV30 to TRBJ2-5; TRBD2 matches at 7 bases. This TCR was recovered from a man aged 25-45 years in good health. The sequencing input was naive CD4+ T cells from blood. As DNA, the CDR3 is TGTGCCTGGAGGATTGCGGGAGTAGAGACCCAGTACTTC. Protein: CAWRIAGVETQYF. The complete variable domain, with remaining parts taken from reference TRBV30 and TRBJ2-5, reads SQTIHQWPATLVQPVGSPLSLECTVEGTSNPNLYWYRQAAGRGLQLLFYSVGIGQISSEVPQNLSASRPQDRQFILSSKKLLLSDSGFYLCAWRIAGVETQYFGPGTRLLVL.